This entry describes one T cell receptor beta chain. In the authors' methods: From reference gene primer amplification, estimates of nucleated cell counts were derived. Generated by immunoSEQ multiplex PCR, the TCRdb table keeps only in-frame clones and is missing some. V and J calls and clone size are copied from that table; D and trimming were computed from the DNA. Here the sample spans about 140,000 clones, approximately 73% being singletons. This record belongs to a study of blood T cell repertoires in COVID-19. Study at large: T cells, B-cell-depleted T cells, or PBMCs provided the cDNA or gDNA that served as material.

The germline V and J ends were trimmed by 3 bases and 7 bases, with 19 bases remaining between them. CDR3 length: 14 amino acids. Germline assignment: CDR1 DFQATT and CDR2 SNEGSKA (reference sequence). The source of this sequence is a man aged 55 to 69 with acute or convalescent COVID-19. V gene TRBV20-1 combines with J gene TRBJ2-7; possibly TRBD2 for D (5 bases). Sequencing input: peripheral blood. The CDR3 loop is CSASSFGLTGEQYF. The CDR3 DNA is TGCAGTGCTAGTTCCTTCGGCCTAACGGGAGAGCAGTACTTC.